A selection of T cell receptor beta chains follows, all from one sample in a study of spatial heterogeneity in lung cancer. TCRdb reanalysed the 5' RACE reads using MiXCR and keeps one entry per CDR3 protein. This table has under 75,000 distinct CDR3 sequences, about an eighth appearing once. The source material was PBMCs, sampled at surgery. Receptor source: a male donor with early-stage non-small cell lung cancer. Each CDR3 is given with its conserved first and last residue. The D gene is left open where the match is weak. A clone size is listed for some rows: how often the clone was seen (once, few, many), or a class if it is expanded.

TRBV4-1	TRBD2	few	TRBJ2-1	CASSPGTSGGYNEQFF	TGCGCCAGCAGCCCAGGGACTAGCGGGGGCTACAATGAGCAGTTCTTC
TRBV4-2	TRBD2	-	TRBJ2-7	CASSGDLAGVYEQYF	TGTGCCAGCAGCGGCGATCTAGCGGGAGTCTACGAGCAGTACTTC
TRBV27	-	-	TRBJ2-1	CASKRQGNNEQFF	TGTGCCAGCAAGCGGCAGGGAAACAATGAGCAGTTCTTC
TRBV12-3/TRBV12-4	-	many	TRBJ1-1	CASSPYLQVDTEAFF	TGTGCCAGCAGTCCGTACCTACAGGTTGACACTGAAGCTTTCTTT
TRBV5-1	-	-	TRBJ2-1	CASSSTEASSYNEQFF	TGCGCCAGCAGCTCTACGGAGGCAAGCTCCTACAATGAGCAGTTCTTC
TRBV9	-	few	TRBJ2-2	CASSLPAGRNTGELFF	TGTGCCAGCAGCCTCCCGGCTGGCCGGAACACCGGGGAGCTGTTTTTT
TRBV20-1	TRBD2	few	TRBJ2-7	CSARDLAGGSYEQYF	TGCAGTGCTAGAGATCTAGCGGGAGGCTCCTACGAGCAGTACTTC
TRBV12-3/TRBV12-4	-	few	TRBJ1-1	CASSLAQGPQNTEAFF	TGTGCCAGCAGTTTAGCGCAGGGACCACAGAACACTGAAGCTTTCTTT
TRBV27	-	many	TRBJ2-2	CASRDWGTGELFF	TGTGCCAGCAGGGACTGGGGCACCGGGGAGCTGTTTTTT
TRBV7-9	-	-	TRBJ2-7	CASSLEGGPTYEQYF	TGTGCCAGCAGCTTAGAAGGCGGGCCGACCTACGAGCAGTACTTC
TRBV18	-	-	TRBJ1-5	CASSPQGSGQPQHF	TGTGCCAGCTCACCACAAGGGAGTGGTCAGCCCCAGCATTTT
TRBV29-1	-	few	TRBJ2-2	CSAGATGELFF	TGCAGCGCAGGGGCCACCGGGGAGCTGTTTTTT
TRBV4-2	TRBD1	few	TRBJ2-1	CASSQEAGTDYNEQFF	TGTGCCAGCAGCCAAGAGGCCGGGACAGATTACAATGAGCAGTTCTTC
TRBV18	-	few	TRBJ1-2	CASSPPGTAVGYTF	TGTGCCAGCTCACCACCGGGGACCGCCGTTGGCTACACCTTC
TRBV5-4	-	-	TRBJ2-4	CASSLRDKNIQYF	TGTGCCAGCAGCTTGCGAGACAAAAACATTCAGTACTTC
TRBV20-1	-	many	TRBJ2-7	CSARDLQGTLYEQYF	TGCAGTGCTAGAGATCTGCAGGGGACCCTCTACGAGCAGTACTTC
TRBV5-1	TRBD1	few	TRBJ2-1	CASSSSRGTGFYNEQFF	TGCGCCAGCAGTTCTTCTCGGGGGACAGGCTTTTACAATGAGCAGTTCTTC
TRBV14	-	many	TRBJ1-1	CASSQRPAGIEAFF	TGTGCCAGCAGCCAAAGGCCCGCCGGAATCGAAGCTTTCTTT
TRBV7-9	-	once	TRBJ1-1	CASSPSEGLNTEAFF	TGTGCCAGCAGCCCATCTGAAGGGTTGAACACTGAAGCTTTCTTT
TRBV18	-	many	TRBJ1-1	CASSPLNTEAFF	TGTGCCAGCTCACCACTGAACACTGAAGCTTTCTTT